These 3 T cell receptor beta chains originate from one sample sequenced in a study of beta chain features in type 1 diabetes. cDNA synthesis used the whole RNA isolate, giving expressed TCRB sequences. The protocol was immunoSEQ multiplex PCR, while the TCRdb copy is restricted to in-frame clones and leaves out a portion. The table records 130,000 to 150,000 clones, 48% of them present only once. The specimen was Tregs from blood. These receptors came from a man younger than 30 in good health.

In its sample, this clone was seen a few times. J is TRBJ2-7 and V is TRBV29-1, with 12 bases fitting TRBD1. Trimming at V came to 7 bases and at J to 5 bases, leaving 9 bases not matched to a gene. This CDR3 is 14 amino acids long. Germline V gene lookup returns CDR1 SQVTM and CDR2 ANQGSEA. Here the CDR3 DNA reads TGCAGCGCAACCCCGGGACAGGGGGCCCACGAGCAGTACTTC. As protein: CSATPGQGAHEQYF.

The CDR3 bases are TGTGCCAGCAGCGTGGGAGGGAGGGCAATTGATGAGCAGTACTTC. It codes for CASSVGGRAIDEQYF. The genes are TRBV9 and TRBJ2-7, with TRBD2 matching over 7 bases. The CDR3 has 15 residues. After removal of 2 bases from V and 7 bases from J, the junction contained 12 bases not matched to a gene. Per the germline V gene, CDR1 is SGDLS and CDR2 is YYNGEE. The whole variable domain, remainder taken from reference TRBV9 and TRBJ2-7, is DSGVTQTPKHLITATGQRVTLRCSPRSGDLSVYWYQQSLDQGLQFLIQYYNGEERAKGNILERFSAQQFPDLHSELNLSSLELGDSALYFCASSVGGRAIDEQYFGPGTRLTVT.

This clone was recorded a few times. The rearrangement links TRBV20-1 to TRBJ1-2; 7 positions agree with TRBD1. Germline V CDR1 and CDR2: DFQATT, SNEGSKA (reference sequence). V shed 5 bases, J shed 4 bases, and the junction held 1 base outside the gene matches. The CDR3 has 11 amino acids. The CDR3 DNA follows: TGCAGTGCTCAGGGGGTCTATGGCTACACCTTC. This translates into CSAQGVYGYTF.